Reported below is one TCR beta chain. The antigen is unknown. TCRdb called the reads again in MiXCR, with one record for every CDR3 protein. The sample has approximately 910,000 distinct CDR3 sequences, around 30% seen once. CDR1 and CDR2 from the germline V gene are SGHTS and YDEGEE. The V end was cut by 1 base, the J end by 5 bases, with 10 bases between. The CDR3 covers 13 residues. This sample was included in a study of T cell repertoires in cytomegalovirus infection. Sequences were derived from cultured CD8+ T cells from PBMCs, sampled from culture after CMV antigen stimulation. The origin of this receptor is a human donor in good health (CMV status not recorded). Some clones in this sample may be carry-over from other donors' samples. The chain couples TRBV5-8 to TRBJ2-7, with a possible D match to TRBD2 (5 bases). CDR3 sequence reads: CASSLRGSDEQYV. The CDR3 DNA sequence: TGTGCCAGCAGCTTGCGGGGTTCTGACGAGCAGTACGTC.